Presented here are 21 T cell receptor beta chains from one specimen sequenced in a study of OX40 agonist ivuxolimab in advanced cancers. Using immunoSEQ multiplex PCR, the repertoire was profiled, and TCRdb retains in-frame clones only, with some absent. The table has 90,000 to 100,000 clones, around nine tenths seen once. The sample in question was CD4+ or CD8+ T cells sorted from blood, obtained in a trial of the OX40 agonist ivuxolimab. The receptor set was obtained from an adult with an advanced solid tumor such as melanoma, head and neck, liver or kidney cancer.

V usage is TRBV5-1 and J usage is TRBJ2-3; possibly TRBD1 or TRBD2 for D (6 bases each). The CDR3 length is 16 residues. Germline V gene sequence: CDR1 SGHRS, CDR2 YFSETQ. The V end lost 4 bases, the J end lost 2 bases, and 17 bases lay between the germline ends. Here the CDR3 DNA reads TGCGCCAGCAGCCGCATAGTGGGGGGCCCCACAGATACGCAGTATTTT. This gives the protein CASSRIVGGPTDTQYF. Full variable domain (missing parts from reference TRBV5-1 and TRBJ2-3): KAGVTQTPRYLIKTRGQQVTLSCSPISGHRSVSWYQQTPGQGLQFLFEYFSETQRNKGNFPGRFSGRQFSNSRSEMNVSTLELGDSALYLCASSRIVGGPTDTQYFGPGTRLTVL.

The V gene is TRBV29-1, the J gene TRBJ2-5; D assignment may be TRBD1 or TRBD2 (5 bases each). The CDR3 extends over 11 amino acids. V was clipped by 7 bases and J by 6 bases, with 12 bases between them. Germline values: CDR1 SQVTM, CDR2 ANQGSEA. CDR3 nucleotides: TGCAGCGCTGAGGGGCGGCAGACCCAGTACTTC. It yields the protein CSAEGRQTQYF. The full variable domain, in which reference TRBV29-1 and TRBJ2-5 provide the parts outside the CDR3, is SAVISQKPSRDICQRGTSLTIQCQVDSQVTMMFWYRQQPGQSLTLIATANQGSEATYESGFVIDKFPISRPNLTFSTLTVSNMSPEDSSIYLCSAEGRQTQYFGPGTRLLVL.

This chain uses TRBV5-4 with TRBJ2-2, with D maybe TRBD2 (6 bases). Germline V gives CDR1 SGHNT, CDR2 YYREEE (reference sequence). CDR3 size: 14 residues. The germline V and J ends were trimmed by 6 bases and 7 bases, with 16 bases remaining between them. The CDR3: CASTTGTDVGELFF. The CDR3 DNA reads as TGTGCCAGCACCACTGGGACTGACGTCGGGGAGCTGTTTTTT.

The count of this clone is one. The V gene is TRBV9, the J gene TRBJ2-1; 11 bases match TRBD1. Germline-derived CDR1 and CDR2 are SGDLS and YYNGEE. This CDR3 comprises 16 residues. The trim removed 0 bases at V and 9 bases at J, leaving 8 bases unmatched. In DNA, the CDR3 is TGTGCCAGCAGCGTAGAAGGGACAGGGGGTTTGGGTGAGCAGTTCTTC. It is translated as CASSVEGTGGLGEQFF.

The chain recombines TRBV7-2 with TRBJ1-1, with D unresolved. This CDR3 region has 15 residues. Looked up from germline, CDR1 is SGHTA and CDR2 is FQGNSA. V was cut by 7 bases and J by 3 bases, with 18 bases left in between. The CDR3 reads CASNEDPGGHTEAFF. CDR3 DNA sequence: TGTGCCAGCAACGAGGACCCCGGAGGGCACACTGAAGCTTTCTTT.

The genes are TRBV5-4 and TRBJ1-1; TRBD1 is a possible D gene (5 bases). This CDR3 comprises 16 residues. Between the trimmed V and J ends, which lost 4 bases and 0 bases, there was a span of 16 bases. The germline gives CDR1 SGHNT, CDR2 YYREEE (reference sequence). CDR3 sequence (DNA): TGTGCCAGCAGCGGGCTGGGGGGACCAATGAACACTGAAGCTTTCTTT. Protein product: CASSGLGGPMNTEAFF.

The chain combines TRBV7-2 with TRBJ1-3; D unclear. The CDR3 totals 14 residues. V was pared by 0 bases and J by 4 bases, with 7 bases between. Germline-derived CDR1 and CDR2 are SGHTA and FQGNSA. The CDR3 region is CASSLARPGNTIYF. Written as DNA, the CDR3 is TGTGCCAGCAGCTTAGCACGGCCCGGAAACACCATATATTTT.

This clone was seen just once. The chain couples TRBV7-9 to TRBJ1-6; 7 nucleotides align to TRBD1. Germline V gene data show CDR1 as SEHNR and CDR2 as FQNEAQ (reference sequence). The CDR3 contains 14 residues. The trim removed 5 bases at V and 9 bases at J, leaving 7 bases unmatched. The CDR3 is CASSGSTGSSPLHF. CDR3 DNA sequence: TGTGCCAGCAGCGGATCGACAGGGAGTTCACCCCTCCACTTT.

The chain employs TRBV7-6 and TRBJ2-3; unclear D gene. CDR1 is SGHVS and CDR2 is FNYEAQ in the germline V gene. CDR3 length: 15 residues. V lost 0 bases and J lost 2, with 9 bases in between. DNA for the CDR3: TGTGCCAGCAGCTTAGCAGTACCAGACACAGATACGCAGTATTTT. Encoded protein: CASSLAVPDTDTQYF.

This clone occurred a few times. The chain carries TRBV2 and TRBJ1-5; D not certain. The germline V gene has CDR1 SNHLY and CDR2 FYNNEI. V was shortened by 2 bases and J by 2 bases, with 22 bases between the two germline ends. This CDR3 contains 19 residues. The CDR3 region is CASSEKRFGVLVGNQPQHF. The CDR3 DNA sequence: TGTGCCAGCAGTGAAAAACGGTTCGGGGTGTTGGTTGGCAATCAGCCCCAGCATTTT.

J is TRBJ1-1 and V is TRBV7-9; D ambiguous. V was cut by 3 bases and J by 1 base, with 6 bases left in between. The germline V gene has CDR1 SEHNR and CDR2 FQNEAQ (reference sequence). The length of the CDR3 is 13 residues. The CDR3 sequence is CASSFMENTEAFF. CDR3 DNA: TGTGCCAGCAGCTTCATGGAGAACACTGAAGCTTTCTTT.

CDR3 DNA: TGTGCCAGCATCGACTCTTCCTCCCCCTACGAGCAGTACTTC. It codes for CASIDSSSPYEQYF. The chain employs TRBV28 and TRBJ2-7; no clear D gene. From germline, CDR1 is MDHEN and CDR2 SYDVKM. This CDR3 has 14 residues. V lost 7 bases and J 2 bases, leaving 15 bases between the germline ends.

The chain couples TRBV7-2 to TRBJ1-1; D might be TRBD1 (6 bases). The CDR3 has 15 amino acids. CDR1 is SGHTA, CDR2 FQGNSA, per germline. Deletions cut 4 bases from V and 5 bases from J, with 17 bases between. DNA for the CDR3: TGTGCCAGCAGCTCTAGGGGGGTGGGCTTAACTGAAGCTTTCTTT. Its translation: CASSSRGVGLTEAFF.

This rearrangement joins TRBV5-4 to TRBJ1-2, with D possibly matching TRBD1 (6 bases). Per the germline V gene, CDR1 is SGHNT and CDR2 is YYREEE (reference sequence). This CDR3 region has 13 residues. With 4 bases removed from V and 3 bases from J, the gap between germline ends came to 10 bases. CDR3 DNA sequence: TGTGCCAGCAGCCAAGGACAGTACTATGGCTACACCTTC. The encoded protein is CASSQGQYYGYTF.

The V gene is TRBV7-8, the J gene TRBJ1-1; D perhaps matches TRBD1 (5 bases). CDR1 and CDR2 from the germline V gene are SGHVS and FQNEAQ. The CDR3 has 12 amino acids. Trimming took 2 bases from V and 11 from J, leaving 12 bases between them. CDR3 protein: CASSLRLREAFF. CDR3 nucleotides: TGTGCCAGCAGCTTAAGGCTCAGGGAGGCTTTCTTT.

This chain connects TRBV6-5 to TRBJ1-1, with D hard to call. This CDR3 region has 16 residues. V lost 4 bases and J 1 base, leaving 16 bases between the germline ends. The germline V gene has CDR1 MNHEY and CDR2 SVGAGI. CDR3: CASSSPGGRGNTEAFF. The CDR3 region has the DNA TGTGCCAGCAGTTCCCCCGGAGGGAGAGGGAACACTGAAGCTTTCTTT.

The chain uses TRBV7-2 and TRBJ2-1; D gene uncertain. This CDR3 spans 13 amino acids. Trimming pared 1 base from V and 2 bases from J, leaving 3 bases between. CDR1 is SGHTA, CDR2 FQGNSA, per germline. The CDR3 loop is CASSLGPYNEQFF. The CDR3 DNA is TGTGCCAGCAGCTTAGGTCCCTACAATGAGCAGTTCTTC.

This clone was picked up a small number of times. V usage is TRBV9 and J usage is TRBJ1-1; D is unresolved. V was shortened by 4 bases and J by 1 base, with 14 bases between the two germline ends. Germline CDR1 reads SGDLS; CDR2 reads YYNGEE. The CDR3 contains 15 residues. CDR3 bases: TGTGCCAGCAGCCCTACCATCTCACCGAACACTGAAGCTTTCTTT. Its protein is CASSPTISPNTEAFF. Full variable domain (outside the CDR3, taken from reference TRBV9 and TRBJ1-1): DSGVTQTPKHLITATGQRVTLRCSPRSGDLSVYWYQQSLDQGLQFLIQYYNGEERAKGNILERFSAQQFPDLHSELNLSSLELGDSALYFCASSPTISPNTEAFFGQGTRLTVV.

This clone was counted a few times. This chain's CDR3 is CASSSRGGANVLTF. As DNA, the CDR3 is TGTGCCAGCAGTTCCAGAGGGGGGGCCAACGTCCTGACTTTC. This chain connects TRBV5-5 to TRBJ2-6, with a weak D call TRBD2 (5 bases). The germline CDR1 and CDR2 sequences are SGHKS and YYEKEE (reference sequence). Between the trimmed V and J ends, which lost 5 bases and 4 bases, there was a span of 10 bases. The CDR3 is made up of 14 amino acids.

The genes are TRBV6-1 and TRBJ1-4; 8 bases are shared with TRBD1. The junction had 12 bases not matched to a gene; V was cut back by 8 bases and J by 13 bases. The CDR3 totals 13 residues. From germline, CDR1 is MNHNS and CDR2 SASEGT. The CDR3, as DNA: TGTGCCAGCCGAAAGGACAGGGTTCAAGGACTGTTTTTT. Residues: CASRKDRVQGLFF.

CDR3 amino acids: CASSMDRGSGELFF. The CDR3 region has the DNA TGCGCCAGCAGCATGGACAGGGGCTCCGGGGAGCTGTTTTTT. The gene calls are TRBV5-1 and TRBJ2-2; 9 bases are shared with TRBD1. The CDR3 runs 14 residues. After removal of 4 bases from V and 6 bases from J, the junction contained 4 bases not matched to a gene. Germline V lookup: CDR1 SGHRS, CDR2 YFSETQ. Based on the CDR3 plus reference TRBV5-1 and TRBJ2-2, the full variable domain is KAGVTQTPRYLIKTRGQQVTLSCSPISGHRSVSWYQQTPGQGLQFLFEYFSETQRNKGNFPGRFSGRQFSNSRSEMNVSTLELGDSALYLCASSMDRGSGELFFGEGSRLTVL.